The clone carrying this TCR beta chain was seen just once. This sample was included in a study of blood T cell repertoires in COVID-19. Looking at the study overall: Samples came from the United States, Italy and Spain, spanning acute and convalescent COVID-19.

Clones were read by immunoSEQ multiplex PCR, and TCRdb kept only the in-frame ones, dropping some. Here the sample spans 260,000 or so clones, approximately 88% being singletons. Cohorts were assigned according to the clinical history that participants reported. Trimming left V 4 bases short and J 1 base short, with 13 bases between. Germline V gene lookup returns CDR1 LGHDT and CDR2 YNNKEL (reference sequence). The CDR3 contains 16 residues. This clonotype was obtained from a woman in her thirties or forties with acute COVID-19. The rearrangement joins TRBV3-1 (or the pseudogene TRBV3-2) to TRBJ2-2; the D gene is possibly TRBD2 (6 bases). The sample comprised PBMCs or T cells enriched from blood (not recorded which). This chain's CDR3 is CASSLWTILNTGELFF. The CDR3 DNA reads as TGTGCCAGCAGCCTCTGGACTATCCTGAACACCGGGGAGCTGTTTTTT.